This passage covers 9 T cell receptor beta chains from one sample sequenced in a study of T cell responses to AZD1222 COVID-19 vaccine. Measured with immunoSEQ multiplex PCR; TCRdb has only the in-frame clones, and not every one. The table has over 150,000 clones, roughly 87% seen once. The sequences come from peripheral blood, collected on day 0 of AZD1222 vaccination. The receptors were sampled from an adult in good health.

This chain connects TRBV19 to TRBJ2-6; D possibly uses TRBD1 or TRBD2 (5 bases each). The CDR3 spans 20 residues. The V end was cut by 6 bases, the J end by 0 bases, with 24 bases between. Per germline, CDR1 LNHDA and CDR2 SQIVND (reference sequence). CDR3 in amino acids: CASSPPWTGRGFSGANVLTF. CDR3 in DNA: TGTGCCAGTAGCCCCCCGTGGACGGGACGTGGGTTCTCTGGGGCCAACGTCCTGACTTTC.

This rearrangement joins TRBV3-1 (or the pseudogene TRBV3-2) to TRBJ1-4; TRBD1 might be the D (5 bases). CDR1 and CDR2 from the germline V gene are LGHDT and YNNKEL (reference sequence). V dropped 5 bases and J dropped 8 bases, with 18 bases sitting between them. CDR3 length: 15 amino acids. The CDR3 DNA sequence: TGTGCCAGCAGCTCGCCTGGGTCTAGGGGCGAAAAACTGTTTTTT. Translated, it gives CASSSPGSRGEKLFF.

This chain links TRBV4-2 with TRBJ2-7; the match to TRBD1 covers 10 bases. The CDR3 totals 14 residues. Germline CDR1 LGHNA, CDR2 YNFKEQ. V shed 1 base, J shed 5 bases, and the junction held 2 bases outside the gene matches. The CDR3 loop reads CASSQVGTGDEQYF. The CDR3 region has the DNA TGTGCCAGCAGCCAAGTCGGGACAGGGGACGAGCAGTACTTC.

The chain links TRBV24-1 to TRBJ2-2; 12 bases are shared with TRBD2. Germline lookup yields CDR1 KGHDR and CDR2 SFDVKD. The V gene end was trimmed by 5 bases and the J gene end by 5 bases; junction bases not matched to a gene: 5. The CDR3 loop spans 16 amino acids. CDR3 protein: CATSVPGLAGTGELFF. CDR3 nucleotides: TGTGCCACCAGTGTCCCTGGACTAGCGGGGACCGGGGAGCTGTTTTTT.

V gene TRBV3-1 (or the pseudogene TRBV3-2) combines with J gene TRBJ2-1; a weak D match, TRBD2 (7 bases). This CDR3 contains 19 residues. The V end was cut by 0 bases, the J end by 8 bases, with 26 bases between. CDR1 LGHDT and CDR2 YNNKEL come from the germline V gene (reference sequence). The CDR3 sequence is CASSQDRGGGRNRKDEQFF. The CDR3 DNA reads TGTGCCAGCAGCCAAGATAGGGGGGGCGGGAGAAATAGAAAGGATGAGCAGTTCTTC.

The genes are TRBV7-9 and TRBJ1-1; 9 nucleotides agree with TRBD1. The CDR3 totals 15 residues. CDR1 SEHNR and CDR2 FQNEAQ come from the germline V gene (reference sequence). The junction had 4 bases not matched to a gene; V was cut back by 5 bases and J by 0 bases. This chain's CDR3 is CASSPGQGLNTEAFF. Here the CDR3 DNA reads TGTGCCAGCAGCCCGGGACAGGGATTGAACACTGAAGCTTTCTTT.

The chain couples TRBV6-6 to TRBJ1-2, with TRBD1 matching over 8 bases. This CDR3 has 15 amino acids. Germline assignment: CDR1 MNHNY and CDR2 SVGAGI (reference sequence). V shed 2 bases and J 3 bases; nucleotides not matched to a gene: 5. The CDR3 reads CASSYNTGGDYGYTF. The DNA for the CDR3 is TGTGCCAGCAGTTACAACACAGGGGGAGACTATGGCTACACCTTC.

The V gene is TRBV7-9, the J gene TRBJ1-1, with D perhaps matching TRBD1 (6 bases). V was shortened by 8 bases and J by 6 bases, with 22 bases between the two germline ends. Germline lookup yields CDR1 SEHNR and CDR2 FQNEAQ (reference sequence). The CDR3 contains 15 residues. CDR3 region: CASGPGAGAVPEAFF. CDR3 bases: TGTGCCAGCGGCCCCGGGGCAGGGGCCGTACCTGAAGCTTTCTTT.

The chain recombines TRBV27 with TRBJ2-3; unclear D gene. V was cut by 5 bases and J by 6 bases, with 18 bases left in between. CDR1 and CDR2 (germline): MNHEY, SMNVEV (reference sequence). The CDR3 extends over 15 amino acids. In nucleotides, the CDR3 is TGTGCCAGCAGTACCCCTACGCTCCGCGGTGATACGCAGTATTTT. It yields the protein CASSTPTLRGDTQYF.